The 21 T cell receptor beta chains listed next were all sequenced from one sample in a study of blood T cells in healthy people across ages (dated by TCRdb to between 2015 and 2016). The library was built by means of 5' RACE. Sequencing took place on an Illumina HiSeq 2500. A second about 7 to 12 cycle PCR used a sample-barcoded 5' primer and a J-beta primer mix. The public reads were run again by TCRdb, first through fastp at Q25 and then through MiXCR, and only productive beta chains were kept. When rows share a CDR3 protein, they turn into one entry using the most common DNA and genes. A total of approximately 900,000 distinct CDR3 sequences appear in this sample, about 48% of them only once. The ten largest clones represent under 15% of the sample. The specimen was blood. These receptors were taken from a man aged 25 to 40 in good health.

V is TRBV30 and J is TRBJ1-5; D is uncertain. Trimming stripped 2 bases from V and 0 bases from J, with 8 bases between. This CDR3 contains 14 residues. The germline V gene has CDR1 GTSNPN and CDR2 SVGIG (reference sequence). The CDR3 sequence: CAWSPPNSNQPQHF. CDR3 DNA sequence: TGTGCCTGGAGTCCACCGAATAGCAATCAGCCCCAGCATTTT.

V is TRBV6-6 and J is TRBJ1-1; D is unclear. CDR1 and CDR2 from the germline V gene are MNHNY and SVGAGI (reference sequence). This CDR3 comprises 15 residues. V lost 2 bases to trimming and J lost 1 base, with 11 bases between them. This chain's CDR3 is CASSYPASGNTEAFF. The CDR3 coding sequence is TGTGCCAGCAGTTACCCAGCATCAGGGAACACTGAAGCTTTCTTT.

This clonotype was detected only a few times. V usage is TRBV7-2 and J usage is TRBJ2-3; tentatively, D is TRBD2 (5 bases). The CDR3 contains 15 residues. Trimming cost V 3 bases and J 10 bases, with 20 bases left between them. Germline CDR1 and CDR2: SGHTA and FQGNSA. CDR3 DNA sequence: TGTGCCAGCAGCTTTGGACTCGCCCGGGCTGCTCCGCAGTATTTT. It codes for CASSFGLARAAPQYF. The full variable domain, completed using reference TRBV7-2 and TRBJ2-3, is GAGVSQSPSNKVTEKGKDVELRCDPISGHTALYWYRQSLGQGLEFLIYFQGNSAPDKSGLPSDRFSAERTGGSVSTLTIQRTQQEDSAVYLCASSFGLARAAPQYFGPGTRLTVL.

In nucleotides, the CDR3 is TGTGCCAGCAGCCGATGGAGCGGATCCGGAGATACGCAGTATTTT. Translation gives CASSRWSGSGDTQYF. J is TRBJ2-3 and V is TRBV3-1; D perhaps matches TRBD2 (5 bases). This CDR3 contains 15 residues. Germline CDR1 is LGHDT and CDR2 is YNNKEL (reference sequence). V was shortened by 4 bases and J by 5 bases, with 16 bases between the two germline ends.

This clonotype showed up just once. This chain connects TRBV5-1 to TRBJ2-6, with D perhaps given as TRBD1 or TRBD2 (5 bases each). Germline lookup yields CDR1 SGHRS and CDR2 YFSETQ. The CDR3 totals 16 residues. The ends were cut back, 6 bases at V and 0 bases at J, with 13 bases in the middle. CDR3 protein: CASIATASSGANVLTF. The DNA for the CDR3 is TGCGCCAGCATAGCGACAGCTTCCTCTGGGGCCAACGTCCTGACTTTC.

Details on this clonotype: An end of the junction does not agree with germline; a read error may underlie this. The chain recombines TRBV2 with TRBJ1-2, with TRBD1 matching 7 bases. CDR1 SNHLY and CDR2 FYNNEI come from the germline V gene. The CDR3 spans 15 residues. The CDR3 sequence is CANSEGGGAGYGYTF. CDR3 nucleotide sequence: TGTGCCAACAGTGAAGGAGGGGGCGCGGGCTATGGCTACACCTTC.

This clonotype was recorded a few times. The V gene is TRBV5-1, the J gene TRBJ2-1; D perhaps matches TRBD2 (7 bases). This CDR3 is 15 amino acids long. V shed 7 bases and J shed 2 bases, with 16 bases lying between them. Germline V gene sequence: CDR1 SGHRS, CDR2 YFSETQ. CDR3: CASDLGGAAYNEQFF. The CDR3 nucleotides read TGCGCCAGCGACCTAGGGGGGGCCGCCTACAATGAGCAGTTCTTC.

This clonotype was observed at least ten times. The junction does not match germline at one end; this may be a read error. The chain employs TRBV5-1 and TRBJ2-5; 8 bases match TRBD2. The V gene's germline CDR1 is SGHRS and CDR2 YFSETQ. This CDR3 is 14 amino acids long. The CDR3 loop reads CASSLGTSGETQYF. The CDR3 DNA sequence: TGTGCCAGCAGTTTAGGGACTAGTGGAGAGACCCAGTACTTC.

CDR3: CASRKSPYQRNTEAFF. The CDR3 nucleotides read TGTGCCAGCAGAAAAAGCCCGTACCAACGAAACACTGAAGCTTTCTTT. The chain is built from TRBV28 and TRBJ1-1; D not certain. The V end was cut by 6 bases, the J end by 2 bases, with 19 bases between. The CDR3 covers 16 residues. CDR1 is MDHEN and CDR2 is SYDVKM in the germline V gene.

The chain links TRBV12-3 or TRBV12-4 to TRBJ2-3; TRBD1 or TRBD2 may be the D gene (5 bases each). The length of the CDR3 is 14 residues. Trimming took 6 bases from V and 4 from J, leaving 14 bases between them. The CDR3 DNA reads TGTGCCAGCAGGCGTAGGGACCCTGCAGATACGCAGTATTTT. As protein: CASRRRDPADTQYF.

This clonotype occurred a few times. The chain uses TRBV7-2 and TRBJ2-3, with 8 nucleotides matching TRBD2. J gave up 6 bases and V 2 bases, and 7 bases lay outside the gene matches. The CDR3 has 15 residues. Germline-derived CDR1 and CDR2 are SGHTA and FQGNSA. The CDR3 nucleotides are TGTGCCAGCAGCTTACCGGGGGGGCCAGCGGATACGCAGTATTTT. This gives the protein CASSLPGGPADTQYF. Looking up the rest from reference TRBV7-2 and TRBJ2-3 gives the full variable domain: GAGVSQSPSNKVTEKGKDVELRCDPISGHTALYWYRQSLGQGLEFLIYFQGNSAPDKSGLPSDRFSAERTGGSVSTLTIQRTQQEDSAVYLCASSLPGGPADTQYFGPGTRLTVL.

This clonotype was recorded at least ten times. V gene TRBV7-2 combines with J gene TRBJ2-7; 12 nucleotides match TRBD2. Per the germline V gene, CDR1 is SGHTA and CDR2 is FQGNSA. V was pared by 6 bases and J by 4 bases, with 4 bases of the junction left unmatched. The CDR3 spans 14 residues. CDR3 sequence reads: CASSRTSGAYEQYF. As DNA, the CDR3 is TGTGCCAGCAGTCGGACTAGCGGGGCGTACGAGCAGTACTTC.

In its sample, this clonotype was seen once. At one end, the junction sequence differs from germline, possibly due to a read error. The chain employs TRBV6-5 and TRBJ1-4; the D gene is possibly TRBD1 (6 bases). The CDR3 consists of 14 residues. Germline CDR1 MNHEY, CDR2 SVGAGI. Here the CDR3 DNA reads TGTGCCAGCAGCCGAGGGACACGGGATGAAGAACTGTTTTTT. It encodes CASSRGTRDEELFF.

The chain joins TRBV5-5 to TRBJ2-4; 9 positions match TRBD1. V gave up 5 bases and J gave up 5 bases; unmatched junction bases: 2. Germline V CDR1 and CDR2: SGHKS, YYEKEE (reference sequence). This CDR3 is 13 amino acids long. CDR3 residues: CASRDRGENIQYF. In nucleotides, the CDR3 is TGTGCCAGCAGGGACAGGGGAGAAAACATTCAGTACTTC.

This clonotype was seen a few times. The chain employs TRBV12-3 or TRBV12-4 and TRBJ1-1, with 8 bases identical to TRBD1. The J segment lost 2 bases and the V segment lost 4 bases, leaving 9 bases of the junction unmatched. CDR3 length: 16 amino acids. CDR3 nucleotide sequence: TGTGCCAGCAGTTCGACAGGGGCCGCCTCCAACACTGAAGCTTTCTTT. It specifies CASSSTGAASNTEAFF.

J is TRBJ2-4 and V is TRBV9; D remains ambiguous. The better agreement between TRBJ2-7 and the DNA end casts doubt on the J call. There are 14 residues in the CDR3. CDR1 is SGDLS and CDR2 is YYNGEE in the germline V gene. The CDR3 reads CASSVGDGDYEQYF. The CDR3 DNA is TGTGCCAGCAGCGTAGGCGACGGAGACTACGAGCAGTACTTC.

This chain uses TRBV21-1 with TRBJ2-7. TRBV21-1 is labeled a pseudogene. CDR3 length: 16 amino acids. CDR3 DNA: TGTGCCAGCAGCAAAGACGCTGACCAGAGCTCCTACGAGCAGTACTTC. This sequence encodes CASSKDADQSSYEQYF.

At least ten counts were recorded for this clonotype. This chain connects TRBV10-3 to TRBJ1-2; D is perhaps TRBD1 (6 bases). V dropped 6 bases and J dropped 0 bases, with 11 bases sitting between them. The germline V gene has CDR1 ENHRY and CDR2 SYGVKD. The CDR3 is made up of 14 amino acids. The CDR3 DNA sequence: TGTGCCATCAGAGATGGACAGTCTAACTATGGCTACACCTTC. Amino acids: CAIRDGQSNYGYTF.

The gene calls are TRBV28 and TRBJ2-2; D is undetermined. The germline V gene has CDR1 MDHEN and CDR2 SYDVKM. V lost 6 bases and J 1 base, leaving 15 bases between the germline ends. The CDR3 contains 16 residues. The CDR3 bases are TGTGCCAGCAGCCTTGGTGGGTTGGGGAACACCGGGGAGCTGTTTTTT. Amino acid sequence: CASSLGGLGNTGELFF.

This clonotype has just one count. V gene TRBV28 combines with J gene TRBJ1-2, with D unclear. The CDR3 length is 14 residues. V lost 8 bases, J lost 3 bases, and 16 bases lay in between. Germline assignment: CDR1 MDHEN and CDR2 SYDVKM. CDR3 nucleotides: TGTGCCAGCTGGCCCGGTCCGACGGACTATGGCTACACCTTC. Amino acid sequence: CASWPGPTDYGYTF.

This clonotype was seen a handful of times. V usage is TRBV11-1 and J usage is TRBJ2-7; D is uncertain. V was clipped by 5 bases and J by 4 bases, with 15 bases between them. Germline V lookup: CDR1 SGHAT, CDR2 FQDESV (reference sequence). This CDR3 is 14 amino acids long. The CDR3 here is CASSTTDGPYEQYF. Here the CDR3 DNA reads TGTGCCAGCAGCACCACGGACGGACCGTACGAGCAGTACTTC.